The clone carrying this T cell receptor (beta chain) was observed a few times. The target antigen is unknown. This specimen belongs to a study of cytomegalovirus exposure and HLA in healthy donors. For the study at large: Early released data comprised tens of millions of unique TCRs from HLA-typed donors. Study results and caveats: A few CMV-associated chains proved CMV antigen-specific in vitro. Later findings reportedly placed an Asian-associated ancestry cluster below the approximately 670-donor mean for N-insertions.

PCR used 60 Vbeta primers and 13 Jbeta primers. Assay used: immunoSEQ multiplex PCR; TCRdb lists only in-frame clones, some missing. The repertoire holds some 120,000 clones, with about a sixth as singletons. Sequencing used PBMCs. The TCR comes from a female donor in good health and CMV-seropositive.

The CDR3 loop reads CASQTESSTDTQYF. The DNA for the CDR3 is TGTGCCAGCCAAACGGAGTCTAGCACAGATACGCAGTATTTT. The chain carries TRBV6-5 and TRBJ2-3; D uncertain. The V gene lost 8 bases and the J gene lost 0 bases, with 12 bases spanning the gap. Germline values: CDR1 MNHEY, CDR2 SVGAGI. This CDR3 spans 14 amino acids.